This section outlines one T cell receptor beta chain sequence together with its context. These data belong to a study of blood T cell repertoires in COVID-19. About the study: COVID-19 samples, acute and convalescent, were from the United States, Italy and Spain. Sources were T cells, B-cell-depleted T cells, or PBMCs; the material itself was cDNA or gDNA.

Original methodology: Reference gene primer amplification yielded estimated nucleated cell counts. Clones were read by immunoSEQ multiplex PCR, and TCRdb kept only the in-frame ones, dropping some. V, J and clone size reflect that table, while D and trimming were determined from the DNA. The table includes over 35,000 clones, 70% to 85% detected once. The CDR3 covers 14 residues. V lost 0 bases, J lost 4 bases, and 2 bases stayed unmatched. CDR1 and CDR2 from the germline V gene are SEHNR and FQNEAQ (reference sequence). Source material: peripheral blood. This receptor was identified in a human donor with acute or convalescent COVID-19. The donor label of this sample is uncertain. This chain links TRBV7-9 with TRBJ2-5; 7 bases map to TRBD1. The CDR3 DNA follows: TGTGCCAGCAGCTTAGCTAGACAGGGAGAGACCCAGTACTTC. Translated: CASSLARQGETQYF.